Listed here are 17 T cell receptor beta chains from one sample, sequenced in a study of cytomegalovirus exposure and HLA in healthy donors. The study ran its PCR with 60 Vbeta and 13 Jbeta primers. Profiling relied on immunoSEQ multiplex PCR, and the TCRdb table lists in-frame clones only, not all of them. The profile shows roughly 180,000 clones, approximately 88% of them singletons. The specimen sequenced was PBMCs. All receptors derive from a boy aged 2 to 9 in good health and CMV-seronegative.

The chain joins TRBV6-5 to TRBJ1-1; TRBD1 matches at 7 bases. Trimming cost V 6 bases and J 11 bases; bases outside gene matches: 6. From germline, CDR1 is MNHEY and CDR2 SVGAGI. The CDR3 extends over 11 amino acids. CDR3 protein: CASSGPRGAFF. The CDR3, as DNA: TGTGCCAGCAGCGGTCCCAGGGGGGCTTTCTTT.

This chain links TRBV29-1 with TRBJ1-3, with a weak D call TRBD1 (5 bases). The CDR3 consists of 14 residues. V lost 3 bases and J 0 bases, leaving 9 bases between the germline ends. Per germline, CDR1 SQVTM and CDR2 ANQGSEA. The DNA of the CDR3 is TGCAGCGTTGAGGGCAGGGACTCTGGAAACACCATATATTTT. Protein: CSVEGRDSGNTIYF.

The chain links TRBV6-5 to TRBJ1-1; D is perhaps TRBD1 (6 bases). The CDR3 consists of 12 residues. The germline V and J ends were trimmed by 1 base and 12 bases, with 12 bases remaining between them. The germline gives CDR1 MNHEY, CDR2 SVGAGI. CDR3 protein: CASSYLGGLSFF. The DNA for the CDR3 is TGTGCCAGCAGTTACTTGGGGGGGCTGTCTTTCTTT.

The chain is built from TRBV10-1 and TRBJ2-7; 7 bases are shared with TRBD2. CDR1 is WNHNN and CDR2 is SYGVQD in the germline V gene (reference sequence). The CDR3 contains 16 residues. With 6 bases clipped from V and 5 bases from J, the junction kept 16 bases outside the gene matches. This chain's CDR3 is CASSFRLAGDGNEQYF. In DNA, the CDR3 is TGCGCCAGCAGCTTCCGTCTGGCGGGAGACGGGAACGAGCAGTACTTC.

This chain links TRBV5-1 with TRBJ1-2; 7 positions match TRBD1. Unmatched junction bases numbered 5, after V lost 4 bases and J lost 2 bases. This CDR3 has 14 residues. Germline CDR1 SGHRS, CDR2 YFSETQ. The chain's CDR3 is CASSPRTGNYGYTF. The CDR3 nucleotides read TGCGCCAGCAGCCCTCGGACAGGAAACTATGGCTACACCTTC.

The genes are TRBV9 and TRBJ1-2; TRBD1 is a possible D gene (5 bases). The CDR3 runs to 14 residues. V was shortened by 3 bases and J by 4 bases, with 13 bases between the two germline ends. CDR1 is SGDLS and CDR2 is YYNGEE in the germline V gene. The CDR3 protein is CASSGGTGGYGYTF. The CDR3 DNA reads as TGTGCCAGCAGCGGGGGAACGGGGGGCTATGGCTACACCTTC.

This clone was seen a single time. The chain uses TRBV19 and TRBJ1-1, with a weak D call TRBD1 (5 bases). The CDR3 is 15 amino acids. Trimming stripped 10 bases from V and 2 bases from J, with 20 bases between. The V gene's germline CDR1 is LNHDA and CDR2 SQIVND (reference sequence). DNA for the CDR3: TGTGCCACCGAACGGCGGGACGGAATCAACACTGAAGCTTTCTTT. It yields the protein CATERRDGINTEAFF.

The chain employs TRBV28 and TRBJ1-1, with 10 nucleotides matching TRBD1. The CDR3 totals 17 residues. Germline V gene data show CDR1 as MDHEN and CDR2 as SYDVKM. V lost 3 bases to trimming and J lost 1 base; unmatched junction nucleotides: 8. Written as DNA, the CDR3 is TGTGCCAGCAGTTTTGGCGGGACAGGGGCCCCGAACACTGAAGCTTTCTTT. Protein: CASSFGGTGAPNTEAFF.

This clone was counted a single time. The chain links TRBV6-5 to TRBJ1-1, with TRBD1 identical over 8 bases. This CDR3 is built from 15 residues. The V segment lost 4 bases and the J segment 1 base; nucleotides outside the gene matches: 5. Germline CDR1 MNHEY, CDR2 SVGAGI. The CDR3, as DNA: TGTGCCAGCAGTTGGGGGCAGGGGGCGAACACTGAAGCTTTCTTT. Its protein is CASSWGQGANTEAFF.

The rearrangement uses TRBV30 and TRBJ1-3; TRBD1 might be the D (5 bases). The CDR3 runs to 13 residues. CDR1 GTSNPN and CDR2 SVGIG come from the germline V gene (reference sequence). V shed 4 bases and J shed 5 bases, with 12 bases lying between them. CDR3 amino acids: CAWTGLMRNTIYF. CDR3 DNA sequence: TGTGCCTGGACAGGGTTAATGAGAAACACCATATATTTT.

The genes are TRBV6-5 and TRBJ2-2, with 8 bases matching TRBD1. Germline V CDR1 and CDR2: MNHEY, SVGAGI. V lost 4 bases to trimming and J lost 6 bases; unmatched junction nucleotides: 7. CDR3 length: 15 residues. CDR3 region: CASSSPRTGSGELFF. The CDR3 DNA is TGTGCCAGCAGTTCCCCACGGACAGGGTCCGGGGAGCTGTTTTTT.

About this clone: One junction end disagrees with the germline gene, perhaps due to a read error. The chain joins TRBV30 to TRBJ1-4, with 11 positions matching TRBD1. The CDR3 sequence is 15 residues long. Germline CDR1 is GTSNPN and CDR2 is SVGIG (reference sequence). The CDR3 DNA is TGTGCTATATCCGGGACAGGGGGAACTCATGAAAAACTGTTTTTT. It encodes CAISGTGGTHEKLFF.

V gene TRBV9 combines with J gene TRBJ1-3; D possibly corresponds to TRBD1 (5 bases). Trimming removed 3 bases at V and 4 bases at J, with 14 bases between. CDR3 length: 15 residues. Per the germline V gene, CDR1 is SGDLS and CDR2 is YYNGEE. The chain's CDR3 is CASSAVGRGGNTIYF. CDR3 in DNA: TGTGCCAGCAGCGCGGTCGGGAGGGGCGGAAACACCATATATTTT.

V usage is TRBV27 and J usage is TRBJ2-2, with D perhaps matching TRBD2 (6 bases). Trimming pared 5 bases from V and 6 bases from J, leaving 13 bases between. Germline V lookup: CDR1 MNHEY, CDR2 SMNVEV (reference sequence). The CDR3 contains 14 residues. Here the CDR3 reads CASSPQRDSGELFF. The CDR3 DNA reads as TGTGCCAGCAGTCCGCAAAGGGACTCCGGGGAGCTGTTTTTT.

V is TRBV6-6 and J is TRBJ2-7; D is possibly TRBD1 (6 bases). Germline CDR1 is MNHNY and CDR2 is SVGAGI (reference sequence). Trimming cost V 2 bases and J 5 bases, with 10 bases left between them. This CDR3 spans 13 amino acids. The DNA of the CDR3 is TGTGCCAGCAGTTACGGTGGGGGCGACGAGCAGTACGTC. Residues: CASSYGGGDEQYV.

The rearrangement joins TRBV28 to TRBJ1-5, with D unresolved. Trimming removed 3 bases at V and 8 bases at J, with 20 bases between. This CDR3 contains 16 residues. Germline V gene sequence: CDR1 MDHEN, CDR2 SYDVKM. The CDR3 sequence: CASSFRRQQEREPQHF. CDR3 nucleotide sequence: TGTGCCAGCAGTTTCCGCAGGCAGCAAGAGAGGGAGCCCCAGCATTTT.

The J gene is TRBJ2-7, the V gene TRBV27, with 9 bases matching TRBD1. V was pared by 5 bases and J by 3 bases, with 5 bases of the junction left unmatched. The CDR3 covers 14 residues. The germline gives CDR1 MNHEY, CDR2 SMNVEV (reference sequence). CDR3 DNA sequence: TGTGCCAGCAGTATCAGACAGGGGGGCTACGAGCAGTACTTC. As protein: CASSIRQGGYEQYF.